Presented here are 8 T cell receptor beta chains from one specimen sequenced in a study of cytomegalovirus exposure and HLA in healthy donors. 60 Vbeta and 13 Jbeta primers were used in PCR. Clones were sequenced by immunoSEQ multiplex PCR, and TCRdb holds only the in-frame ones, with some missing. The repertoire holds approximately 130,000 clones, with over 60% as singletons. The specimen sequenced was PBMCs. These receptors all come from a man aged 25-45 years in good health and CMV-seronegative.

This chain uses TRBV28 with TRBJ2-1, with D possibly being TRBD2 (7 bases). CDR1 MDHEN and CDR2 SYDVKM come from the germline V gene. V was pared by 6 bases and J by 2 bases, with 14 bases between. The CDR3 totals 15 residues. The CDR3 sequence is CASRSGGLAYNEQFF. CDR3 nucleotide sequence: TGTGCCAGCAGGTCCGGGGGGCTAGCCTACAATGAGCAGTTCTTC.

V usage is TRBV19 and J usage is TRBJ2-3; weak D call: TRBD2 (7 bases). V shed 9 bases and J shed 3 bases, with 22 bases lying between them. The CDR3 runs to 16 residues. In germline, CDR1 is LNHDA, CDR2 SQIVND (reference sequence). Here the CDR3 reads CASSRGGAGRTDTQYF. The CDR3 bases are TGTGCCAGCTCCCGTGGGGGGGCAGGGAGGACAGATACGCAGTATTTT. The full variable domain, rest sourced from reference TRBV19 and TRBJ2-3, is DGGITQSPKYLFRKEGQNVTLSCEQNLNHDAMYWYRQDPGQGLRLIYYSQIVNDFQKGDIAEGYSVSREKKESFPLTVTSAQKNPTAFYLCASSRGGAGRTDTQYFGPGTRLTVL.

The chain couples TRBV6-6 to TRBJ1-2; D remains ambiguous. V was pared by 6 bases and J by 8 bases, with 10 bases between. The CDR3 covers 11 residues. Germline V gene data show CDR1 as MNHNY and CDR2 as SVGAGI (reference sequence). Written as DNA, the CDR3 is TGTGCCAGCAGGCGCGAGGGCGGCTACACCTTC. Amino acids: CASRREGGYTF.

In this sample, this clone turned up once. The V gene is TRBV7-9, the J gene TRBJ1-5; D not certain. The CDR3 sequence is 14 residues long. The V gene's germline CDR1 is SEHNR and CDR2 FQNEAQ (reference sequence). Trimming shortened V by 1 base and J by 7 bases, and 11 bases separated the two germline ends. CDR3 residues: CASSLGGRSQPQHF. CDR3 bases: TGTGCCAGCAGCTTAGGAGGCCGGTCCCAGCCCCAGCATTTT.

This clone has a handful of counts. At one of its ends the junction is not consistent with the germline gene, which may arise from a read error. The gene calls are TRBV9 and TRBJ2-7; TRBD1 aligns across 8 bases. The CDR3 is 11 residues long. CDR1 is SGDLS and CDR2 is YYNGEE in the germline V gene. The CDR3 sequence: CASSAHRGYSF. CDR3 DNA sequence: TGTGCCAGCAGCGCCCACAGGGGGTATAGCTTC.

The chain joins TRBV20-1 to TRBJ1-2; tentatively, D is TRBD1 (6 bases). Deletions cut 7 bases from V and 8 bases from J, with 8 bases between. Germline lookup yields CDR1 DFQATT and CDR2 SNEGSKA (reference sequence). The CDR3 is 9 residues long. The CDR3 is CSDRDGYTF. CDR3 sequence (DNA): TGCAGTGACAGGGACGGCTACACCTTC.

This chain uses TRBV7-2 with TRBJ1-2; D call uncertain. V was shortened by 1 base and J by 3 bases, with 15 bases between the two germline ends. The CDR3 totals 16 residues. CDR1 and CDR2 from the germline V gene are SGHTA and FQGNSA. The DNA of the CDR3 is TGTGCCAGCAGCTTAGTGGCGACGGAGCCATACTATGGCTACACCTTC. This sequence encodes CASSLVATEPYYGYTF.

J is TRBJ2-5 and V is TRBV19; D not certain. V lost 5 bases and J lost 2, with 9 bases in between. Germline-derived CDR1 and CDR2 are LNHDA and SQIVND (reference sequence). This CDR3 contains 13 residues. The chain's CDR3 is CASSLVGQETQYF. DNA for the CDR3: TGTGCCAGTAGTCTAGTCGGGCAAGAGACCCAGTACTTC. The variable domain in full, completed from reference TRBV19 and TRBJ2-5, reads DGGITQSPKYLFRKEGQNVTLSCEQNLNHDAMYWYRQDPGQGLRLIYYSQIVNDFQKGDIAEGYSVSREKKESFPLTVTSAQKNPTAFYLCASSLVGQETQYFGPGTRLLVL.